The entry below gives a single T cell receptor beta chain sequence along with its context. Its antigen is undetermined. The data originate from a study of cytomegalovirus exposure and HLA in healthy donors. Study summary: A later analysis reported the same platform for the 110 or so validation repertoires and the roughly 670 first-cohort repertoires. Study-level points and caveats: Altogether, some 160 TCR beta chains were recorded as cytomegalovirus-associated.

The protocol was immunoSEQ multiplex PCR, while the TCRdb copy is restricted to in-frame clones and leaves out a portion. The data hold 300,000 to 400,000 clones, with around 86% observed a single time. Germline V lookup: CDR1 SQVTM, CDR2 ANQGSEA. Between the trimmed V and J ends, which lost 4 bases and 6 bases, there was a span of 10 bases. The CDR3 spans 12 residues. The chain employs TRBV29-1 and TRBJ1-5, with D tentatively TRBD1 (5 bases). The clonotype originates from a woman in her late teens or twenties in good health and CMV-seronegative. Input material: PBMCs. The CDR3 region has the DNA TGCAGCGTTGGGGCCCAGGGTCAGCCCCAGCATTTT. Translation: CSVGAQGQPQHF.